The rows below give T cell receptor beta chains drawn from one sample of a study of blood T cell repertoires in COVID-19. TCRdb's table, derived via immunoSEQ multiplex PCR, lists solely in-frame clones and lacks some. The sample comprises under 150,000 clones, around 84% of which are singletons, and approximately 8.1% rests with the top ten. Sequenced: peripheral blood. The receptors come from a woman between 40 and 55 years old with acute or convalescent COVID-19. Both conserved end residues are part of each CDR3. A D gene is named only where the DNA matches it firmly. Clone size is not always given. Where it is, it says once, few, many or a class for expanded clones.

.	TRBJ1-4	.	TRBV12-3/TRBV12-4	TGTGCCAGCAGTTTATCGGGGGAAAAACTGTTTTTT	CASSLSGEKLFF
.	TRBJ1-2	.	TRBV9	TGTGCCAGCAGCGTAGGGAGGGCCTTTAACTATGGCTACACCTTC	CASSVGRAFNYGYTF
.	TRBJ1-2	.	TRBV2	TGTGCCAGCAGTGAAAATTCAAGGGGATTCTATGGCTACACCTTC	CASSENSRGFYGYTF
.	TRBJ2-2	.	TRBV5-1	TGCGCCAGCAGCTTAAATCCAGTGAACACCGGGGAGCTGTTTTTT	CASSLNPVNTGELFF
.	TRBJ1-1	.	TRBV10-3	TGTGCCATCAGTGAGGAGGTCACCACTGAAGCTTTCTTT	CAISEEVTTEAFF
many	TRBJ2-1	.	TRBV12-3/TRBV12-4	TGTGCCAGCAGTTTCTATGAGCAGTTCTTC	CASSFYEQFF
.	TRBJ2-5	TRBD1	TRBV5-1	TGCGCCAGCAGCTCGGCAGGACAGGGAGAGACCCAGTACTTC	CASSSAGQGETQYF
.	TRBJ1-5	TRBD1	TRBV6-2/TRBV6-3	TGTGCCAGCAGTTACTCAGACCTTGGCGGGACAGGGGTCGTTCAGCCCCAGCATTTT	CASSYSDLGGTGVVQPQHF
.	TRBJ2-7	TRBD1	TRBV19	TGTGCCAGTAGTAGGTCAACAGGGGCCTACGAGCAGTACTTC	CASSRSTGAYEQYF
.	TRBJ1-1	.	TRBV18	TGTGCCAGCCGGGTCTTGGAGAAGCAGGGGAAAGCTTTCTTT	CASRVLEKQGKAFF
.	TRBJ1-6	.	TRBV2	TGTGCCAGTGCAGGGGCTCAGACCTCTAGCTCCTATAATTCACCCCTCCACTTT	CASAGAQTSSSYNSPLHF
many	TRBJ2-2	.	TRBV27	TGTGCCAGCAGTTTATTTCGGGGCACCGGGGAGCTGTTTTTT	CASSLFRGTGELFF
.	TRBJ1-4	.	TRBV4-1	TGCGCCAGCAGCCAAGATTCGGCGAGGAGGGAAAAACTGTTTTTT	CASSQDSARREKLFF
.	TRBJ2-6	TRBD1	TRBV2	TGTGCCAGCCGTCAATCTCAGGGGGCGCTTGGGGCCAACGTCCTGACTTTC	CASRQSQGALGANVLTF
.	TRBJ1-1	.	TRBV27	TGTGCCAGCAGTTTTTGGGGAGACACTGAAGCTTTCTTT	CASSFWGDTEAFF
few	TRBJ1-1	.	TRBV5-6	TGTGCCAGCAGCACCAGGGTCCTCTATGTGACTGAAGCTTTCTTT	CASSTRVLYVTEAFF
.	TRBJ1-5	.	TRBV18	TGTGCCAGCGCGGAAGGGGGCAATCAGCCCCAGCATTTT	CASAEGGNQPQHF
.	TRBJ2-1	.	TRBV7-9	TGTGCCAGCAGCCAAGACCGGCTTTCGGGCAATGAGCAGTTCTTC	CASSQDRLSGNEQFF
.	TRBJ1-4	.	TRBV3-1/TRBV3-2	TGTGCCAGCAGCCTGGACAGTAATGAAAAACTGTTTTTT	CASSLDSNEKLFF
few	TRBJ1-6	.	TRBV11-2	TGTGCCAGCAGCTTAGGGGGAGACCTCGGCTCCTATAATTCACCCCTCCACTTT	CASSLGGDLGSYNSPLHF
.	TRBJ1-3	TRBD1	TRBV29-1	TGCAGCGGGGGGACAGCAGGAAACACCATATATTTT	CSGGTAGNTIYF
.	TRBJ1-2	.	TRBV27	TGTGCCAGCAGTTTACGTGGTACTAGTCTGGGCTACACCTTC	CASSLRGTSLGYTF
.	TRBJ2-3	.	TRBV3-1/TRBV3-2	TGTGCCAGCAGCCAACAGTCGGATACGCAGTATTTT	CASSQQSDTQYF
.	TRBJ1-2	TRBD1	TRBV3-1/TRBV3-2	TGTGCCAGCAGCCAAGGAAGTGGGACAGGCTATGGCTACACCTTC	CASSQGSGTGYGYTF
.	TRBJ2-5	TRBD1	TRBV7-2	TGTGCCAGCAGCTTATCTGGGACAGGGGAGGAGACCCAGTACTTC	CASSLSGTGEETQYF
.	TRBJ2-2	TRBD1	TRBV4-3	TGCGCCAGCAGCCACCTTCCTGGGGGACAGGGGGCCGGGGAGCTGTTTTTT	CASSHLPGGQGAGELFF
.	TRBJ2-3	TRBD1	TRBV2	TGTGCCAGCGGACAGGGAAGGGGCCCCACAGATACGCAGTATTTT	CASGQGRGPTDTQYF
.	TRBJ2-7	TRBD1	TRBV14	TGTGCCAGCAGCCAAGATTCCCCACAGGGGCCGATCTACGAGCAGTACTTC	CASSQDSPQGPIYEQYF
once	TRBJ2-3	TRBD1	TRBV5-1	TGCGCCAGCAGCTTCGGGACAGGGTTGCCAGATACGCAGTATTTT	CASSFGTGLPDTQYF
.	TRBJ2-1	.	TRBV27	TGTGCCAGCAGTTTAGGGGGCTATTCCTACAATGAGCAGTTCTTC	CASSLGGYSYNEQFF
.	TRBJ2-2	.	TRBV19	TGTGCCACCGAACCCTACTCATCTACCGGGGAGCTGTTTTTT	CATEPYSSTGELFF
.	TRBJ2-2	.	TRBV5-1	TGCGCCAGCAGCCAGGACAGTCCCACCGGGGAGCTGTTTTTT	CASSQDSPTGELFF
.	TRBJ2-1	TRBD1	TRBV10-3	TGTGCCATCAGCCCCCCAGGGGGAGCATCTACCAATGAGCAGTTCTTC	CAISPPGGASTNEQFF
.	TRBJ1-5	.	TRBV7-9	TGTGCCAGCAGCTTTGACCTTCCGACTACCCCCCAGCATTTT	CASSFDLPTTPQHF
.	TRBJ1-4	TRBD1	TRBV13	TGTGCCAGCAGCTTAGCGGGGACAGGGGATTGGGCTAATGAAAAACTGTTTTTT	CASSLAGTGDWANEKLFF
.	TRBJ1-1	.	TRBV11-2	TGTGCCAGCAGCTTAGAGATATCGGTGAACACTGAAGCTTTCTTT	CASSLEISVNTEAFF
.	TRBJ1-2	TRBD1	TRBV29-1	TGCAGCGCAAAACAGGGGGCCAACTATGGCTACACCTTC	CSAKQGANYGYTF
.	TRBJ1-5	.	TRBV2	TGTGCCAGCAGGGACAGTCACAATCAGCCCCAGCATTTT	CASRDSHNQPQHF
.	TRBJ1-2	.	TRBV4-1	TGCGCCAGCAGCCAAGAGCGAGGTTATGGCTACACCTTC	CASSQERGYGYTF
.	TRBJ2-3	TRBD2	TRBV3-1/TRBV3-2	TGTGCCAGCAGCCAAAGCAGCGGGAGGAGCACAGATACGCAGTATTTT	CASSQSSGRSTDTQYF
.	TRBJ1-5	.	TRBV28	TGTGCCAGCAGTTTCTCGGGGGGGACGAATCAGCCCCAGCATTTT	CASSFSGGTNQPQHF